This T cell receptor (beta chain) came from a study of beta chain features in type 1 diabetes. General observations from the study: Within each of all four CD4+ subsets, Type 1 diabetes patients had TCRB CDR3s that were moderately but significantly shorter. Comparison showed that naive, central memory and Treg TCRB repertoires appeared more similar among patients than among healthy donors.

Germline lookup yields CDR1 MNHNY and CDR2 SVGAGI (reference sequence). The CDR3 totals 13 residues. V lost 8 bases, J lost 0 bases, and 8 bases lay in between. Expressed TCRB transcripts were sequenced because the entire RNA isolate underwent reverse transcription. TCRdb's table, derived via immunoSEQ multiplex PCR, lists solely in-frame clones and lacks some. The profile shows approximately 170,000 clones, 7.8% of them singletons. This clone has only a few counts. Its antigen is as yet unknown. The V gene is TRBV6-6, the J gene TRBJ1-5, with unresolved D. The sequencing sample was made of central memory CD4+ T cells from blood. This receptor was identified in a woman between 40 and 55 years old with type 1 diabetes. CDR3 DNA sequence: TGTGCCAGCGGGCAAGATAGCAATCAGCCCCAGCATTTT. Translated: CASGQDSNQPQHF.